Described below is a single TCR beta chain sequence and its context. What it recognizes is unknown. This entry is derived from a study of cytomegalovirus exposure and HLA in healthy donors. Study results and caveats: Per published reports, the classifier diagnosed cytomegalovirus status with high specificity and sensitivity. For most TCR sequences rarity was the rule, although some public TCRs occurred in many donors. In a later analysis, first-cohort TCR clusters were found to tend to co-occur in the 120 or so validation repertoires.

The table came from immunoSEQ multiplex PCR; TCRdb's copy has only in-frame clones and leaves some out. The sample includes roughly 67,000 clones, roughly nine tenths of them seen just once. Germline V gene sequence: CDR1 LGHNA, CDR2 YSLEER. This CDR3 comprises 15 residues. V shed 2 bases and J shed 0 bases, with 10 bases lying between them. This sequence was found in a man younger than 30 in good health and CMV-seronegative. The chain is built from TRBV4-3 and TRBJ1-1; D remains unclear. The sample was PBMCs. Here the CDR3 reads CASSQITKVNTEAFF. CDR3 DNA sequence: TGCGCCAGCAGCCAAATAACAAAAGTGAACACTGAAGCTTTCTTT.